This T cell receptor beta chain was sequenced in a study of T cell clonality in common variable immunodeficiency. CDR3 length: 12 residues. V was trimmed by 3 bases and J by 7 bases, leaving 7 bases between them. This clone was observed at least ten times. The read halts 3 residues ahead of the CDR3 end, with the missing end drawn from the germline J gene. Profiled with immunoSEQ multiplex PCR; TCRdb holds only in-frame clones, not every one. Observed are approximately 58,000 clones, no singletons, with the top ten taking 5.4%. The clonotype originates from a person aged 18 to 75 in good health. The gene calls are TRBV23-1 and TRBJ1-5; D gene unclear. TRBV23-1 is treated as an ORF (open reading frame) with a function not yet certain. Material: peripheral blood mononuclear cells. This chain's CDR3 is CASSHPLQPQHF. The CDR3 DNA, read in part, is TGCGCCAGCAGTCACCCCTTGCAGCCC.